These 17 T cell receptor beta chains share one sample of origin, sequenced in a study of shared clonotypes between healthy human individuals. Profiling relied on immunoSEQ multiplex PCR, and the TCRdb table lists in-frame clones only, not all of them. The sample holds some 1.1 million clones, 77% seen once. Sequencing was performed on memory CD4+ T cells from PBMCs. The sample's subset: CD45RA-negative fraction. Source of these receptors: a man younger than 35 in good health. Some clones in this sample may be carry-over from other donors' samples.

The rearrangement links TRBV10-1 to TRBJ2-1; 14 nucleotides align to TRBD2. The J segment lost 6 bases and the V segment lost 6 bases, leaving 7 bases of the junction unmatched. The CDR3 has 16 residues. Germline V gives CDR1 WNHNN, CDR2 SYGVQD (reference sequence). CDR3 nucleotide sequence: TGCGCCAGCAGCTCCGGGACTAGCGGGAGAGGCAATGAGCAGTTCTTC. Translated: CASSSGTSGRGNEQFF.

The genes are TRBV5-1 and TRBJ1-4, with 7 bases identical to TRBD1. J gave up 6 bases and V 3 bases, and 11 bases lay outside the gene matches. The CDR3 length is 16 residues. The germline CDR1 and CDR2 sequences are SGHRS and YFSETQ. CDR3 region: CASSSPSGGVDEKLFF. The CDR3 DNA reads TGCGCCAGCAGCTCACCATCAGGGGGAGTTGATGAAAAACTGTTTTTT.

Note on this clone: A far larger clone is just one base off, so this is likely a read error. This sample includes further DNA sequences coding for the same CDR3. V and J are TRBV7-2 and TRBJ1-4; 9 bases map to TRBD1. Germline CDR1 reads SGHTA; CDR2 reads FQGNSA. The CDR3 spans 14 residues. V shed 3 bases, J shed 4 bases, and the junction held 0 bases outside the gene matches. For the CDR3, the DNA is TGTGCCAGCAGCTTGGGACAGGGTAATGAAAAACTGTTTTTT. Translated: CASSLGQGNEKLFF.

In this sample, this clone turned up many times. The chain joins TRBV10-3 to TRBJ2-5; TRBD1 agrees at 12 bases. The CDR3 is 17 amino acids. Germline V gives CDR1 ENHRY, CDR2 SYGVKD. V was clipped by 0 bases and J by 4 bases; unmatched bases: 6. CDR3 DNA: TGTGCCATCAGTGAGTCCAGAGGGACAGGGGGCGCAGAGACCCAGTACTTC. It specifies CAISESRGTGGAETQYF.

The chain couples TRBV5-4 to TRBJ1-4; TRBD1 agrees at 8 bases. CDR1 and CDR2 from the germline V gene are SGHNT and YYREEE (reference sequence). The CDR3 extends over 14 amino acids. Trimming cost V 4 bases and J 7 bases; bases outside gene matches: 6. CDR3 region: CASSVTGVGEKLFF. CDR3 in DNA: TGTGCCAGCAGCGTGACAGGGGTTGGTGAAAAACTGTTTTTT.

This chain connects TRBV30 to TRBJ1-4; maybe TRBD1 (5 bases). From germline, CDR1 is GTSNPN and CDR2 SVGIG (reference sequence). V lost 2 bases and J lost 2, with 15 bases in between. The CDR3 length is 16 residues. CDR3: CAWSPDRRDTNEKLFF. DNA of the CDR3: TGTGCCTGGAGTCCCGATAGGCGGGACACTAATGAAAAACTGTTTTTT.

This clone has just a few counts. This chain joins TRBV5-1 and TRBJ2-6; D gene unclear. CDR1 and CDR2 (germline): SGHRS, YFSETQ. This CDR3 is 14 amino acids long. The germline V and J ends were trimmed by 0 bases and 2 bases, with 3 bases remaining between them. The CDR3 coding sequence is TGCGCCAGCAGCTTGGGGGCTGGGGCCAACGTCCTGACTTTC. This codes for CASSLGAGANVLTF.

This clone was counted only a few times. A read error may be the cause here, since a much bigger clone is one base away. The sample holds other DNA sequences that translate to the same CDR3. The rearrangement joins TRBV11-3 to TRBJ2-3, with D maybe TRBD1 (5 bases). From germline, CDR1 is SGHNT and CDR2 YENEEA. V dropped 5 bases and J dropped 1 base, with 7 bases sitting between them. This CDR3 is 13 amino acids long. This chain's CDR3 is CASSIRGTDTQYF. As DNA, the CDR3 is TGTGCCAGCAGCATCAGGGGCACAGATACGCAGTATTTT.

The chain carries TRBV9 and TRBJ1-4, with D possibly TRBD1 on 6 matching bases. Germline V gives CDR1 SGDLS, CDR2 YYNGEE. The ends were cut back, 3 bases at V and 4 bases at J, with 7 bases in the middle. The CDR3 contains 13 residues. For the CDR3, the DNA is TGTGCCAGCAGCGGACAGGATAATGAAAAACTGTTTTTT. It is translated as CASSGQDNEKLFF. Together with reference TRBV9 and TRBJ1-4, the CDR3 gives the full variable domain: DSGVTQTPKHLITATGQRVTLRCSPRSGDLSVYWYQQSLDQGLQFLIQYYNGEERAKGNILERFSAQQFPDLHSELNLSSLELGDSALYFCASSGQDNEKLFFGSGTQLSVL.

DNA for the CDR3: TGTGCCAGCTCACAAGGGGAGGACACTGAAGCTTTCTTT. Its translation: CASSQGEDTEAFF. This chain joins TRBV18 and TRBJ1-1; D perhaps matches TRBD1 (5 bases). The germline CDR1 and CDR2 sequences are KGHSH and LQKENI. The CDR3 consists of 13 residues. Trimming removed 4 bases at V and 3 bases at J, with 9 bases between.

The rearrangement uses TRBV18 and TRBJ2-7; TRBD1 is a possible D gene (5 bases). The CDR3 has 14 residues. CDR1 is KGHSH and CDR2 is LQKENI in the germline V gene. V shed 5 bases and J shed 6 bases, with 17 bases lying between them. The CDR3 sequence is CASSSNLDTSEQYF. DNA for the CDR3: TGTGCCAGCTCATCGAACTTGGACACATCCGAGCAGTACTTC.

Notes on this clone: The same CDR3 is also encoded by other DNA sequences in this sample. The V call is TRBV5-1, the J call TRBJ2-7; 12 nucleotides match TRBD2. The junction had 3 bases not matched to a gene; V was cut back by 2 bases and J by 3 bases. This CDR3 is built from 15 residues. In germline, CDR1 is SGHRS, CDR2 YFSETQ. CDR3 coding DNA: TGCGCCAGCAGCTTAGGGACTAGCGGGTACTACGAGCAGTACTTC. It is translated as CASSLGTSGYYEQYF.

The V and J genes are TRBV6-1 and TRBJ1-3; TRBD1 aligns across 8 bases. The CDR3 is made up of 14 amino acids. V shed 2 bases and J 11 bases; nucleotides not matched to a gene: 8. Per the germline V gene, CDR1 is MNHNS and CDR2 is SASEGT. Written as DNA, the CDR3 is TGTGCCAGCAGTGAAAGGATAGACAGGGGACCCATATATTTT. Residues: CASSERIDRGPIYF.

The chain uses TRBV27 and TRBJ2-1; D gene uncertain. V lost 3 bases and J lost 9, with 18 bases in between. This CDR3 spans 15 amino acids. Germline CDR1 is MNHEY and CDR2 is SMNVEV (reference sequence). The CDR3 coding sequence is TGTGCCAGCAGTTTTCTTCCTAGTCTCAACACTGAGCAGTTCTTC. Translated, it gives CASSFLPSLNTEQFF.

The chain is built from TRBV2 and TRBJ1-1; 9 bases fit TRBD1. The CDR3 totals 16 residues. Germline V gives CDR1 SNHLY, CDR2 FYNNEI. The V segment lost 6 bases and the J segment 3 bases; nucleotides outside the gene matches: 11. The CDR3 reads CASRYNHRDRDTEAFF. The CDR3 DNA sequence: TGTGCCAGCAGATACAATCACCGGGACAGGGACACTGAAGCTTTCTTT.

The chain couples TRBV6-5 to TRBJ1-2; tentatively, D is TRBD1 (6 bases). Germline-derived CDR1 and CDR2 are MNHEY and SVGAGI. The length of the CDR3 is 14 residues. Trimming took off 7 bases at V and 4 bases at J, with 16 bases between the two ends. The CDR3 DNA sequence: TGTGCCAGCACCAACAGGGACCGCGGCTATGGCTACACCTTC. Amino acids: CASTNRDRGYGYTF.

This clone came up once. The chain is built from TRBV7-6 and TRBJ2-2; D not resolved. V was shortened by 1 base and J by 0 bases, with 9 bases between the two germline ends. This CDR3 has 16 residues. The germline V gene encodes CDR1 SGHVS and CDR2 FNYEAQ. In nucleotides, the CDR3 is TGTGCCAGCAGCTTAGTTGGGCCCCCGAACACCGGGGAGCTGTTTTTT. It specifies CASSLVGPPNTGELFF.